This is a list of T cell receptor beta chains from one sample in a study of cytomegalovirus exposure and HLA in healthy donors. Sequenced by immunoSEQ multiplex PCR; TCRdb stores in-frame clones only, minus some. The sample table sets out approximately 34,000 clones. Sequences were obtained from PBMCs. The receptors stem from a woman aged 40-49 years in good health and CMV-seropositive. CDR3s include the opening cysteine and the closing phenylalanine or tryptophan. The order of the fields is D gene, V gene, clone size, J gene, CDR3 protein, CDR3 DNA. D genes are given only for firm matches. For some rows the clone size is stated as once, few or many, or as a class when expanded; others skip it.

d_call: TRBD1; v_call: TRBV7-2; clone_size: -; j_call: TRBJ1-4; cdr3_aa: CASSRGTVGEKLFF; cdr3_nt: TGTGCCAGCAGCCGCGGGACAGTGGGTGAAAAACTGTTTTTT
d_call: TRBD2; v_call: TRBV7-2; clone_size: -; j_call: TRBJ2-1; cdr3_aa: CASSSTLAAGGEQFF; cdr3_nt: TGTGCCAGCAGCTCGACTTTAGCGGCGGGGGGTGAGCAGTTCTTC
d_call: TRBD1; v_call: TRBV13; clone_size: -; j_call: TRBJ1-1; cdr3_aa: CASSLGTGAPGTEAFF; cdr3_nt: TGTGCCAGCAGCTTAGGGACAGGGGCCCCGGGGACTGAAGCTTTCTTT
d_call: -; v_call: TRBV4-2; clone_size: -; j_call: TRBJ2-1; cdr3_aa: CASSQEVSSTRTYNEQFF; cdr3_nt: TGTGCCAGCAGCCAAGAGGTCTCCTCCACGAGGACCTACAATGAGCAGTTCTTC
d_call: TRBD2; v_call: TRBV10-1; clone_size: -; j_call: TRBJ2-7; cdr3_aa: CASSAGLAAYEQYF; cdr3_nt: TGCGCCAGCAGTGCGGGACTAGCGGCATACGAGCAGTACTTC
d_call: -; v_call: TRBV27; clone_size: -; j_call: TRBJ2-3; cdr3_aa: CASSWGPNTQYF; cdr3_nt: TGTGCCAGCAGTTGGGGGCCAAATACGCAGTATTTT
d_call: -; v_call: TRBV7-6; clone_size: -; j_call: TRBJ2-2; cdr3_aa: CASSLGGTNTGELFF; cdr3_nt: TGTGCCAGCAGCTTAGGCGGGACTAACACCGGGGAGCTGTTTTTT
d_call: TRBD1; v_call: TRBV15; clone_size: -; j_call: TRBJ2-7; cdr3_aa: CATSRVPSGQPLYEQYF; cdr3_nt: TGTGCCACCAGCAGAGTCCCGTCGGGACAGCCACTTTACGAGCAGTACTTC
d_call: TRBD2; v_call: TRBV28; clone_size: -; j_call: TRBJ2-7; cdr3_aa: CASSPLAGGLEQYF; cdr3_nt: TGTGCCAGCAGTCCTCTAGCGGGAGGGCTCGAGCAGTACTTC
d_call: TRBD2; v_call: TRBV7-9; clone_size: -; j_call: TRBJ2-7; cdr3_aa: CASSLASLADEQYF; cdr3_nt: TGTGCCAGCAGCTTAGCGAGTCTAGCGGACGAGCAGTACTTC
d_call: TRBD2; v_call: TRBV28; clone_size: -; j_call: TRBJ2-1; cdr3_aa: CASIPGLAGVHYNEQFF; cdr3_nt: TGTGCCAGTATCCCGGGACTAGCGGGGGTACACTACAATGAGCAGTTCTTC
d_call: TRBD2; v_call: TRBV4-1; clone_size: -; j_call: TRBJ2-7; cdr3_aa: CASSQERSSGRASSYEQYF; cdr3_nt: TGCGCCAGCAGCCAAGAGAGGTCTAGCGGGAGGGCGTCGTCCTACGAGCAGTACTTC
d_call: TRBD2; v_call: TRBV4-1; clone_size: -; j_call: TRBJ2-7; cdr3_aa: CASSQLLAGGTYEQYF; cdr3_nt: TGCGCCAGCAGCCAACTACTAGCGGGGGGAACCTACGAGCAGTACTTC
d_call: -; v_call: TRBV25-1; clone_size: -; j_call: TRBJ2-5; cdr3_aa: CASSDRLGGTQYF; cdr3_nt: TGTGCCAGCAGTGATAGGCTGGGAGGGACCCAGTACTTC
d_call: TRBD1; v_call: TRBV5-1; clone_size: -; j_call: TRBJ1-1; cdr3_aa: CASSPWTGSYTEAFF; cdr3_nt: TGCGCCAGCAGCCCCTGGACAGGGTCGTACACTGAAGCTTTCTTT
d_call: -; v_call: TRBV7-2; clone_size: -; j_call: TRBJ2-7; cdr3_aa: CASSSRSLIYEQYF; cdr3_nt: TGTGCCAGCAGCTCCCGTAGTCTGATCTACGAGCAGTACTTC
d_call: -; v_call: TRBV7-2; clone_size: -; j_call: TRBJ2-5; cdr3_aa: CASSSGGRYNKETQYF; cdr3_nt: TGTGCCAGCAGCTCAGGAGGCCGGTATAATAAAGAGACCCAGTACTTC
d_call: TRBD1; v_call: TRBV29-1; clone_size: -; j_call: TRBJ2-7; cdr3_aa: CSVEGIGTGPYEQYF; cdr3_nt: TGCAGCGTTGAAGGAATAGGGACAGGGCCCTACGAGCAGTACTTC
d_call: -; v_call: TRBV9; clone_size: -; j_call: TRBJ2-5; cdr3_aa: CASSVGSGMETQYF; cdr3_nt: TGTGCCAGCAGCGTAGGGTCGGGTATGGAGACCCAGTACTTC
d_call: -; v_call: TRBV7-7; clone_size: -; j_call: TRBJ1-3; cdr3_aa: CASSPKSFRGHTIYF; cdr3_nt: TGTGCCAGCAGCCCTAAATCTTTCAGGGGACACACCATATATTTT
d_call: -; v_call: TRBV5-1; clone_size: -; j_call: TRBJ1-3; cdr3_aa: CASSLDLRGGNTIYF; cdr3_nt: TGCGCCAGCAGCTTGGACCTTCGGGGTGGAAACACCATATATTTT
d_call: TRBD1; v_call: TRBV29-1; clone_size: -; j_call: TRBJ1-4; cdr3_aa: CSGGTGVEKLFF; cdr3_nt: TGCAGCGGCGGGACAGGGGTTGAAAAACTGTTTTTT
d_call: TRBD1; v_call: TRBV4-1; clone_size: -; j_call: TRBJ1-2; cdr3_aa: CASSQGQGKNYGYTF; cdr3_nt: TGCGCCAGCAGCCAGGGACAGGGGAAGAACTATGGCTACACCTTC
d_call: -; v_call: TRBV5-1; clone_size: -; j_call: TRBJ1-1; cdr3_aa: CASSEVPYTEAFF; cdr3_nt: TGCGCCAGCAGTGAGGTCCCGTACACTGAAGCTTTCTTT
d_call: TRBD1; v_call: TRBV7-2; clone_size: -; j_call: TRBJ2-7; cdr3_aa: CASSPGQELYEQYF; cdr3_nt: TGTGCCAGCAGCCCGGGACAGGAACTCTACGAGCAGTACTTC
d_call: -; v_call: TRBV7-9; clone_size: -; j_call: TRBJ2-5; cdr3_aa: CASSSQGGKETQYF; cdr3_nt: TGTGCCAGCAGCTCACAGGGGGGGAAAGAGACCCAGTACTTC
d_call: -; v_call: TRBV9; clone_size: -; j_call: TRBJ2-2; cdr3_aa: CASSVVAATNTGELFF; cdr3_nt: TGTGCCAGCAGCGTAGTGGCGGCTACTAACACCGGGGAGCTGTTTTTT
d_call: -; v_call: TRBV4-1; clone_size: -; j_call: TRBJ1-5; cdr3_aa: CASSQDKQGVRYFIYQPQHF; cdr3_nt: TGCGCCAGCAGCCAAGATAAGCAAGGGGTCAGGTACTTTATTTATCAGCCCCAGCATTTT
d_call: TRBD2; v_call: TRBV6-4; clone_size: medium-sized; j_call: TRBJ2-3; cdr3_aa: CASSAGGNTDTQYF; cdr3_nt: TGTGCCAGCAGTGCCGGGGGGAACACAGATACGCAGTATTTT
d_call: -; v_call: TRBV12-2; clone_size: -; j_call: TRBJ1-2; cdr3_aa: CASRLEQGRPNYGYTF; cdr3_nt: TGTGCAAGTCGCTTAGAACAGGGCAGACCTAACTATGGCTACACCTTC
d_call: TRBD1; v_call: TRBV28; clone_size: -; j_call: TRBJ2-3; cdr3_aa: CASSFEGQGMNTQYF; cdr3_nt: TGTGCCAGCAGTTTCGAGGGACAGGGGATGAATACGCAGTATTTT
d_call: TRBD1; v_call: TRBV28; clone_size: -; j_call: TRBJ1-5; cdr3_aa: CATGSGQGAIMSQHF; cdr3_nt: TGTGCCACGGGCTCGGGACAGGGGGCAATTATGTCCCAGCATTTT
d_call: -; v_call: TRBV5-4; clone_size: -; j_call: TRBJ2-6; cdr3_aa: CASSIAAGANVLTF; cdr3_nt: TGTGCCAGCAGCATAGCAGCCGGGGCCAACGTCCTGACTTTC
d_call: -; v_call: TRBV5-1; clone_size: -; j_call: TRBJ2-7; cdr3_aa: CASSLTRAAAYEQYF; cdr3_nt: TGCGCCAGCAGCTTGACGAGAGCTGCGGCCTACGAGCAGTACTTC
d_call: -; v_call: TRBV5-1; clone_size: -; j_call: TRBJ2-2; cdr3_aa: CASSPSANTGELFF; cdr3_nt: TGCGCCAGCAGCCCGAGCGCGAACACCGGGGAGCTGTTTTTT
d_call: -; v_call: TRBV5-5; clone_size: -; j_call: TRBJ2-2; cdr3_aa: CASSLIPTGELFF; cdr3_nt: TGTGCCAGCAGCTTAATCCCGACCGGGGAGCTGTTTTTT
d_call: -; v_call: TRBV15; clone_size: -; j_call: TRBJ2-7; cdr3_aa: CATSRGAGPAYEQYF; cdr3_nt: TGTGCCACCAGCAGGGGGGCAGGGCCGGCCTACGAGCAGTACTTC
d_call: TRBD2; v_call: TRBV9; clone_size: -; j_call: TRBJ2-2; cdr3_aa: CASSVGRTSGNTGELFF; cdr3_nt: TGTGCCAGCAGCGTAGGCAGGACTAGCGGTAACACCGGGGAGCTGTTTTTT
d_call: -; v_call: TRBV10-1; clone_size: -; j_call: TRBJ2-3; cdr3_aa: CATFRGARTDTQYF; cdr3_nt: TGCGCCACCTTTCGGGGGGCCCGCACAGATACGCAGTATTTT
d_call: TRBD2; v_call: TRBV29-1; clone_size: -; j_call: TRBJ2-3; cdr3_aa: CSVEETGSGGVFSTDTQYF; cdr3_nt: TGCAGCGTTGAAGAAACAGGGAGCGGGGGGGTGTTTAGCACAGATACGCAGTATTTT
d_call: -; v_call: TRBV6-1; clone_size: -; j_call: TRBJ2-1; cdr3_aa: CASSERIGTPLDNEQFF; cdr3_nt: TGTGCCAGCAGTGAACGTATCGGGACACCCCTCGACAATGAGCAGTTCTTC
d_call: -; v_call: TRBV7-2; clone_size: -; j_call: TRBJ2-7; cdr3_aa: CASSLGALRDYEQYF; cdr3_nt: TGTGCCAGCAGCTTAGGAGCGCTTCGGGACTACGAGCAGTACTTC
d_call: -; v_call: TRBV5-1; clone_size: -; j_call: TRBJ2-3; cdr3_aa: CASSFWGGGSTDTQYF; cdr3_nt: TGCGCCAGCAGCTTTTGGGGAGGGGGAAGCACAGATACGCAGTATTTT